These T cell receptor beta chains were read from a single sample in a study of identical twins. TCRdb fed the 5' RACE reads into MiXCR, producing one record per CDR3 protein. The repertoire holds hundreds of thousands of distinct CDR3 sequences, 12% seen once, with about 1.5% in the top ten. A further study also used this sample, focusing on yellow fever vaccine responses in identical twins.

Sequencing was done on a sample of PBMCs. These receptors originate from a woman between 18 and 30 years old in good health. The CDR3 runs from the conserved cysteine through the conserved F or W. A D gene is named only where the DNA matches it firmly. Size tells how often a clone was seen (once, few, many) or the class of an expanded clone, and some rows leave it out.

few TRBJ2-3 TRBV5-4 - CASSLHTGADTQYF TGTGCCAGCAGCTTGCACACCGGGGCAGATACGCAGTATTTT
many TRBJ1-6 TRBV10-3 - CAITGGQNSPLHF TGTGCCATCACCGGGGGCCAGAATTCACCCCTCCACTTT
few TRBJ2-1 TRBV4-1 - CASSQGPDPYNEQFF TGCGCCAGCAGCCAAGGTCCGGACCCATACAATGAGCAGTTCTTC
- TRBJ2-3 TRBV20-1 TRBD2 CSARPGGTSTDTQYF TGCAGTGCTAGACCCGGGGGGACTAGCACAGATACGCAGTATTTT
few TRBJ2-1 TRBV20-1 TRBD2 CSASTSGASYNEQFF TGCAGTGCTAGCACTAGCGGGGCGTCCTACAATGAGCAGTTCTTC
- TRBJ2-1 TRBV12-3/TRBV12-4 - CASSFGPLFPGRPYNEQFF TGTGCCAGCAGTTTTGGCCCCCTTTTTCCAGGGCGACCCTACAATGAGCAGTTCTTC
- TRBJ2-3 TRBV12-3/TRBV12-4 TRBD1 CASRTTGGSQYF TGTGCCAGCAGGACGACAGGGGGCTCGCAGTATTTT
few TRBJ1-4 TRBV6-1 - CASRARSPATNEKLFF TGTGCCAGCAGAGCCAGAAGTCCCGCAACTAATGAAAAACTGTTTTTT
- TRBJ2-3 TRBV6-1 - CASSEVPGGVAGDTQYF TGTGCCAGCAGTGAAGTGCCTGGCGGGGTCGCGGGAGATACGCAGTATTTT
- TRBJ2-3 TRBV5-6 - CASSFSTPILGDTQYF TGTGCCAGCAGCTTCTCCACACCCATCCTTGGAGATACGCAGTATTTT
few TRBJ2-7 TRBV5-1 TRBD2 CASSLEWEGPYEQYF TGCGCCAGCAGCTTGGAGTGGGAGGGCCCTTACGAGCAGTACTTC
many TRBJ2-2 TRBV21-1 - CASSNPRGQDTGELFF TGTGCCAGCAGCAATCCCAGGGGGCAAGACACCGGGGAGCTGTTTTTT
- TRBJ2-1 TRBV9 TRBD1 CASTRTGAYNEQFF TGTGCCAGCACCCGGACAGGGGCTTACAATGAGCAGTTCTTC
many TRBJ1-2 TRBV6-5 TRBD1 CASSYKALGQGDGYTF TGTGCCAGCAGTTACAAAGCCCTCGGACAGGGCGATGGCTACACCTTC
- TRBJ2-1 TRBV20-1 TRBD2 CSARASGISYNEQFF TGCAGTGCTAGGGCTAGCGGGATCTCCTACAATGAGCAGTTCTTC
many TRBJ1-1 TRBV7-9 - CASSLGGRVGAFF TGTGCCAGCAGCTTAGGGGGCAGGGTTGGAGCTTTCTTT
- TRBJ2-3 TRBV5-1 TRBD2 CASSLATRREDTQYF TGCGCCAGCAGCTTGGCGACACGGCGGGAGGATACGCAGTATTTT
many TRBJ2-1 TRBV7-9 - CASSPGVGIDEQFF TGTGCCAGCAGCCCCGGGGTCGGGATTGATGAGCAGTTCTTC
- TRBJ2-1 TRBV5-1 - CASSRQADIYNEQFF TGCGCCAGCAGCCGACAAGCGGATATCTACAATGAGCAGTTCTTC
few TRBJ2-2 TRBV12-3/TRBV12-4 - CASSFGELNTGELFF TGTGCCAGCAGTTTCGGGGAGCTGAACACCGGGGAGCTGTTTTTT
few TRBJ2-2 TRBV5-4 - CASSLVSSATGELFF TGTGCCAGCAGCTTGGTTTCAAGCGCCACCGGGGAGCTGTTTTTT
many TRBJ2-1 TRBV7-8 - CASSRTQRNEQFF TGTGCCAGCAGCCGGACCCAGAGGAATGAGCAGTTCTTC
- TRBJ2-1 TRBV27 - CASREANEQFF TGTGCCAGCAGAGAGGCCAATGAGCAGTTCTTC
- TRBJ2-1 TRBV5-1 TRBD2 CASRGGSIANEQFF TGCGCCAGCAGGGGGGGGAGTATTGCGAATGAGCAGTTCTTC
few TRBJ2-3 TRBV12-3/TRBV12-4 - CASSFLQSLISTDTQYF TGTGCCAGCAGTTTCTTGCAGTCACTAATTTCCACAGATACGCAGTATTTT
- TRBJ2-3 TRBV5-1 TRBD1 CASSYDSGTGVTDTQYF TGCGCCAGCAGCTACGACTCCGGGACAGGGGTCACAGATACGCAGTATTTT
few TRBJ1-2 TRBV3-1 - CASSQFGTDYGYTF TGTGCCAGCAGCCAATTCGGGACCGACTATGGCTACACCTTC
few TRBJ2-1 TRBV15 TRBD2 CATSAGVGYNEQFF TGTGCCACCAGCGCGGGGGTTGGGTACAATGAGCAGTTCTTC
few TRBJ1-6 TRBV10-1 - CASSGPGKNSPLHF TGCGCCAGCAGTGGCCCGGGAAAGAATTCACCCCTCCACTTT
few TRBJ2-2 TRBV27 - CASSSLSGAAGELFF TGTGCCAGCAGTTCGTTATCGGGAGCGGCCGGGGAGCTGTTTTTT
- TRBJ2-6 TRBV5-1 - CASRGSSGANVLTF TGCGCCAGCAGGGGTAGCTCTGGGGCCAACGTCCTGACTTTC
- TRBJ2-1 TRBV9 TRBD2 CASSVGVAGGPPFF TGTGCCAGCAGCGTAGGGGTAGCGGGGGGTCCCCCGTTCTTC
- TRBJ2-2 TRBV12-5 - CASGSHNTGELFF TGTGCTAGTGGTTCGCATAACACCGGGGAGCTGTTTTTT
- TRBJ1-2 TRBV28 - CASSPLGLAGGYTF TGTGCCAGCAGTCCACTGGGGCTGGCGGGTGGCTACACCTTC
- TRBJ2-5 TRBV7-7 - CASSLSSVLRETQYF TGTGCCAGCAGCTTATCGAGTGTTTTGAGAGAGACCCAGTACTTC
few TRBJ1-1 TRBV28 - CASKGSGDIEAFF TGTGCCAGCAAAGGGTCGGGGGACATTGAAGCTTTCTTT
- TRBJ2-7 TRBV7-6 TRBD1 CASSAGTGTYYEQYF TGTGCCAGCAGCGCCGGGACAGGGACTTACTACGAGCAGTACTTC
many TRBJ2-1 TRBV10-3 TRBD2 CAISESSGRSDEQFF TGTGCCATCAGTGAGTCTAGCGGGAGGAGCGATGAGCAGTTCTTC
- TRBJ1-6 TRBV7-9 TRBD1 CASSSPGQGLIPLHF TGTGCCAGCAGCTCACCGGGACAGGGCTTGATTCCCCTCCACTTT
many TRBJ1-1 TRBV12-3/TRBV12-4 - CASSWGIQGSNTEAFF TGTGCCAGCAGTTGGGGTATTCAGGGCTCGAACACTGAAGCTTTCTTT
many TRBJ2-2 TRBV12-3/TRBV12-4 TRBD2 CASSMRSWKTSGGNTGELFF TGTGCCAGCAGTATGAGATCCTGGAAGACTAGCGGGGGGAACACCGGGGAGCTGTTTTTT
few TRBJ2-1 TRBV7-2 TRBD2 CASSLAGTSGLYNEQFF TGTGCCAGCAGCTTAGCCGGGACTAGCGGCCTCTACAATGAGCAGTTCTTC
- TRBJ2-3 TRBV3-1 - CASRTRDTQYF TGTGCCAGCAGAACGAGGGATACGCAGTATTTT
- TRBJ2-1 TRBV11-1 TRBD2 CASSLALRGLAGSNNEQFF TGTGCCAGCAGCTTAGCGCTACGAGGACTAGCGGGAAGTAACAATGAGCAGTTCTTC
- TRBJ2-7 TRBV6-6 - CATSGAYYEQYF TGTGCCACTTCTGGGGCTTACTACGAGCAGTACTTC
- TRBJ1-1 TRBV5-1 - CASSLSGEAAFF TGCGCCAGCAGCCTATCAGGGGAGGCAGCTTTCTTT
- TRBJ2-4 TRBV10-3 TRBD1 CAISGGQQNIQYF TGTGCCATCAGTGGGGGACAGCAAAACATTCAGTACTTC